This T cell receptor (beta chain) was retrieved from a study of cytomegalovirus exposure and HLA in healthy donors. Study-level points and caveats: In a later analysis, TCR beta V- and J-gene trimming was associated with a missense DCLRE1C variant.

This CDR3 has 15 residues. Deletions cut 0 bases from V and 5 bases from J, with 14 bases between. Germline CDR1 reads SGHRS; CDR2 reads YFSETQ. The sample holds a few counts of this clone. Its matching antigen is unknown. With 60 Vbeta and 13 Jbeta primers, the PCR was carried out. Generated by immunoSEQ multiplex PCR, the TCRdb table keeps only in-frame clones and is missing some. Among approximately 190,000 clones, 70% were seen once, and the ten largest hold 2% to 3%. The receptor's source is a man aged 35-49 years in good health and CMV-seropositive. Sample: PBMCs. This chain links TRBV5-1 with TRBJ1-2; possibly TRBD1 for D (6 bases). As DNA, the CDR3 is TGCGCCAGCAGCTTGGGTGACAGGAAATCTTATGGCTACACCTTC. Translated: CASSLGDRKSYGYTF.